The rows below give T cell receptor beta chains drawn from one sample of a study of blood T cells in healthy people across ages. TCRdb redid the calling of the 5' RACE reads with MiXCR, one entry per CDR3 protein. This sample has more than 700,000 distinct CDR3 sequences, with around 45% found just once. The sample consisted of blood. All receptors derive from an older man in good health. The CDR3 runs from the conserved cysteine through the conserved F or W. D genes are given only for firm matches. Clone sizes are given selectively: once, few, many, or a class where the clone is expanded.

clone_size	d_call	j_call	v_call	cdr3_nt	cdr3_aa
once	-	TRBJ2-7	TRBV4-1	TGCGCCAGCAGCCAAGCACAGTCCAATCCCTACGAGCAGTACTTC	CASSQAQSNPYEQYF
-	TRBD1	TRBJ2-7	TRBV10-3	TGTGCCATCAGTGGGACAGGGGGCGAGCAGTACTTC	CAISGTGGEQYF
-	-	TRBJ2-1	TRBV7-2	TGTGCCAGCAGCCCCCTGGGGGGGGGCATCAATGAGCAGTTCTTC	CASSPLGGGINEQFF
-	TRBD2	TRBJ2-2	TRBV29-1	TGCAGCGTCGGGGGGACTAGCGGTTACACCGGGGAGCTGTTTTTT	CSVGGTSGYTGELFF
-	-	TRBJ1-5	TRBV3-1	TGTGCCAGCAGCCAAGTTGGAGGCCAACAGCCCCAGCATTTT	CASSQVGGQQPQHF
-	-	TRBJ2-3	TRBV20-1	TGCAGTGCTAGAGATCTTGGGGTCTTAGTAGCGTCTAGCACAGATACGCAGTATTTT	CSARDLGVLVASSTDTQYF
many	-	TRBJ2-5	TRBV7-2	TGTGCCAGCAGCGATCCCCGGGATGAGCAGTACTTC	CASSDPRDEQYF
-	-	TRBJ2-7	TRBV29-1	TGCAGCGGGCAGGGGTGGAGGGACCTTGCCTACGAGCAGTACTTC	CSGQGWRDLAYEQYF
-	-	TRBJ1-1	TRBV7-9	TGTGCCAGCAGCTTAGCAGGGAAGACTGAAGCTTTCTTT	CASSLAGKTEAFF
-	TRBD1	TRBJ2-3	TRBV13	TGTGCCAGCAGCTCACAACGACAGGGGTGGGCAGATACGCAGTATTTT	CASSSQRQGWADTQYF
once	TRBD2	TRBJ2-2	TRBV29-1	TGCAGCGTCGGGGGACTAGTCACTTTCACCGGGGAGCTGTTTTTT	CSVGGLVTFTGELFF
-	-	TRBJ2-7	TRBV6-6	TGTGCCAGCAGTTACAAATTTAGCTCCTACGAGCAGTACTTT	CASSYKFSSYEQYF
-	-	TRBJ2-3	TRBV5-5	TGTGCCAGCAGCTTGTCAGCCCAGACCCGCACAGATACGCAGTATTTT	CASSLSAQTRTDTQYF
once	-	TRBJ2-4	TRBV15	TGTGCCACCAGCAGAGATCAGGGTACCAAAAACATTCAGTACTTC	CATSRDQGTKNIQYF
many	-	TRBJ2-7	TRBV27	TGTGCCAGCAGTCCGACAGCGGCTGGGGAGCAGTACTTC	CASSPTAAGEQYF
few	-	TRBJ2-1	TRBV28	TGTGCCAGCAACCAGACCCCCGGGGCTAACAATGAGCAGTTCTTC	CASNQTPGANNEQFF
many	TRBD2	TRBJ2-7	TRBV12-3/TRBV12-4	TGTGCCAGCAGTCCCCCGGGACTAGCGGGGACCTACGAGCAGTACTTC	CASSPPGLAGTYEQYF
-	-	TRBJ2-1	TRBV2	TGTGCCAGCAAACGGGGGGACAACAATGAGCAGTTCTTC	CASKRGDNNEQFF
-	-	TRBJ2-1	TRBV2	TGTGCCAGCAGTGAAGCGGGTGCGGGGTACTACAATGAGCAGTTCTTC	CASSEAGAGYYNEQFF
few	-	TRBJ2-2	TRBV5-6	TGTGCCAGCAGCTTGAGAAGGATGGGTCTTCCCGGGGAGCTGTTTTTT	CASSLRRMGLPGELFF
many	-	TRBJ2-7	TRBV4-3	TGCGCCAGCAGCCAAGATCTTGGGGGCCCCTACGAGCAGTACTTC	CASSQDLGGPYEQYF
-	-	TRBJ2-1	TRBV15	TGTGCCACCAGCAGAAAAGCGGGCCAGGAGCAGTTCTTC	CATSRKAGQEQFF
-	-	TRBJ2-2	TRBV7-2	TGTGCCAGCAGGGGGGAAGGCACCGGGGAGCTGTTTTTT	CASRGEGTGELFF
few	TRBD1	TRBJ2-5	TRBV15	TGTGCCACCAGCAGAAACGACAGGGGCTTCCTGGAGACCCAGTACTTC	CATSRNDRGFLETQYF
-	TRBD2	TRBJ2-3	TRBV28	TGTACTAGCGGGAGGGTATCAGATACGCAGTATTTT	CTSGRVSDTQYF
few	TRBD1	TRBJ2-7	TRBV5-1	TGCGCCAGCAGCTTGGGAGGACAGGTCCTTTCCGACGAGCAGTACTTC	CASSLGGQVLSDEQYF
-	-	TRBJ2-3	TRBV7-3	TGTGCCAGCAGCTTTTCTTCGGCGGGGGATACGCAGTATTTT	CASSFSSAGDTQYF
few	TRBD2	TRBJ2-2	TRBV29-1	TGCAGCCCCGGTAGAAGCGGGATAAACACCGGGGAGCTGTTTTTT	CSPGRSGINTGELFF
few	-	TRBJ1-2	TRBV20-1	TGCAGTGCCCGGATCCGGAGGAACTATGGCTACACCTTC	CSARIRRNYGYTF
-	-	TRBJ1-2	TRBV12-3/TRBV12-4	TGTGCCAGCAGTTGTCCCGGGACACGGCCCCCTGGTAACTATGGCTACACCTTC	CASSCPGTRPPGNYGYTF
-	-	TRBJ1-5	TRBV7-2	TGTGCCAGCAGCCAACTGGCGGGGGCTCATCAGCCCCAGCATTTT	CASSQLAGAHQPQHF
once	-	TRBJ1-6	TRBV10-3	TGTGCCATCAGTGACCTGGGGCGAGATTCACCCCTCCACTTT	CAISDLGRDSPLHF
few	TRBD1	TRBJ2-4	TRBV20-1	TGCAGTGCAACTGGGCGGGACAGGGAGTGGAAAAACATTCAGTACTTC	CSATGRDREWKNIQYF
few	TRBD2	TRBJ2-1	TRBV20-1	TGCAGTGCTAGTCGACTAGCGGTCTACAATGAGCAGTTCTTC	CSASRLAVYNEQFF
-	-	TRBJ1-5	TRBV28	TGTGCCAGCGAACCTTCGACTCAAAGCAATCAGCCCCAGCATTTT	CASEPSTQSNQPQHF
many	-	TRBJ2-5	TRBV4-2	TGTGCCAGCAGCTTCGGACTCGAACGAAGGGAGACCCAGTACTTC	CASSFGLERRETQYF
few	-	TRBJ2-5	TRBV30	TGTGCCTGGACAGGGCGGATCCTAGAGACCCAGTACTTC	CAWTGRILETQYF
-	-	TRBJ2-1	TRBV9	TGTGCCAGCAGCCTCCTGGGTAGCGGTGGGAATGAGCAGTTCTTC	CASSLLGSGGNEQFF
-	TRBD2	TRBJ2-3	TRBV27	TGTGCCAGTAAACTAGCGGGAGGGCGAGATACGCAGTATTTT	CASKLAGGRDTQYF
-	-	TRBJ1-5	TRBV27	TGTGCCTGCAGTCCCCTCAATCAGCCCCAGCATTTT	CACSPLNQPQHF
-	TRBD1	TRBJ2-3	TRBV27	TGTGCCAGCAGTGACAGGGTATACACAGATACGCAGTATTTT	CASSDRVYTDTQYF
many	-	TRBJ1-6	TRBV12-3/TRBV12-4	TGTGCCAGCAGTTTATCTGCAGAGGCACCCCTCCACTTT	CASSLSAEAPLHF
once	TRBD1	TRBJ1-2	TRBV7-2	TGTGCCAGCAGCTCCGACCTACAGGGGTGCGGCTACACCTTC	CASSSDLQGCGYTF
many	-	TRBJ2-7	TRBV12-3/TRBV12-4	TGTGCCAGCACCTCCTGGCGGACCTCCTACGAGCAGTACTTC	CASTSWRTSYEQYF
few	-	TRBJ2-1	TRBV11-3	TGTGCCAGCAGCTTAGTCATTAGCGGCAATGAGCAGTTCTTC	CASSLVISGNEQFF
few	TRBD2	TRBJ2-1	TRBV14	TGTGCCAGCAGCCAAGAACTAGCGGGAGCGAATGAGCAGTTCTTC	CASSQELAGANEQFF
many	TRBD2	TRBJ2-3	TRBV15	TGTGCCAGTACGGCGGGAGAACTTAGCACAGATACGCAGTATTTT	CASTAGELSTDTQYF
-	TRBD2	TRBJ2-1	TRBV9	TGTGCCAGCAGCCCGGGACTAGCGAATTACAATGGGCAGTTCTTC	CASSPGLANYNGQFF
few	-	TRBJ2-3	TRBV24-1	TGTGCCACCAAGGGGAGCACAGATACGCAGTATTTT	CATKGSTDTQYF
-	TRBD2	TRBJ2-1	TRBV5-8	TGTGCCAGCAGCTGGGGACTAGCGGGACCATTCAATGAGCAGTTCTTC	CASSWGLAGPFNEQFF
-	-	TRBJ1-5	TRBV6-1	TGTGCCAGCAGTGAAAGGGCAGGGCTTCAGCCCCAGCATTTT	CASSERAGLQPQHF
few	-	TRBJ1-2	TRBV7-9	TGTGCCAGCAGCTCGATTAACTATGGCTACACCTTC	CASSSINYGYTF